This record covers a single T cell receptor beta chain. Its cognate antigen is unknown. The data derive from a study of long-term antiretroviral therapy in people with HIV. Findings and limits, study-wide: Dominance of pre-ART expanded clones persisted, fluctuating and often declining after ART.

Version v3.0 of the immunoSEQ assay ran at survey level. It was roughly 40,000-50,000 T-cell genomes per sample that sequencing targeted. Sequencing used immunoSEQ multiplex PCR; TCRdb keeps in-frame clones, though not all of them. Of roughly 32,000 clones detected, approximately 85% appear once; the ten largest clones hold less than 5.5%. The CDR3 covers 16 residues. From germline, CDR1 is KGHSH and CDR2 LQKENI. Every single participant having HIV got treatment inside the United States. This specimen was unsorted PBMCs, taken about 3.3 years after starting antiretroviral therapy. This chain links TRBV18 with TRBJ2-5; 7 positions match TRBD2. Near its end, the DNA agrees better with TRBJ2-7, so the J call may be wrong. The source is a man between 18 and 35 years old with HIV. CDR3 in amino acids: CASSPEAASGLYEQYF. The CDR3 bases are TGTGCCAGCTCACCAGAGGCGGCTAGCGGACTCTACGAGCAGTACTTC.